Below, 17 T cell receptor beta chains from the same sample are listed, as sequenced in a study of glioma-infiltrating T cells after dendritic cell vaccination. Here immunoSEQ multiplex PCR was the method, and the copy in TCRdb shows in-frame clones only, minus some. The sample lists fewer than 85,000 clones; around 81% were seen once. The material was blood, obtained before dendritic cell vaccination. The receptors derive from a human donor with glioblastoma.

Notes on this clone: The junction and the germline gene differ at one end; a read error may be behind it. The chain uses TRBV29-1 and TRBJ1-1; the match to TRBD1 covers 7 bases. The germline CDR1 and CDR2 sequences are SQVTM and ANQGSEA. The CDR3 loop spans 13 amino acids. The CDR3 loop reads CNVEKGQGAEAFF. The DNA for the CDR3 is TGCAACGTTGAAAAAGGCCAGGGGGCTGAAGCTTTCTTT.

The CDR3 nucleotides read TGTGCCAGCAGCCGGACTAGCACCGGGGAGCTGTTTTTT. It is translated as CASSRTSTGELFF. This chain connects TRBV7-2 to TRBJ2-2, with TRBD2 matching 7 bases. V was pared by 5 bases and J by 4 bases, with 1 base of the junction left unmatched. Germline CDR1 and CDR2: SGHTA and FQGNSA. The CDR3 sequence is 13 residues long.

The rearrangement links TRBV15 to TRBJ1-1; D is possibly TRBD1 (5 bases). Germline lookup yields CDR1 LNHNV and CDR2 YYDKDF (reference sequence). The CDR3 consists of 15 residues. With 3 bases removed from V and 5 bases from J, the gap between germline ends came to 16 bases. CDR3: CATSSAGLGGTEAFF. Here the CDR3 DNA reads TGTGCCACCAGCAGTGCCGGGTTGGGGGGTACTGAAGCTTTCTTT. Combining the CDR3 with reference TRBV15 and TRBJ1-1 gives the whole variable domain DAMVIQNPRYQVTQFGKPVTLSCSQTLNHNVMYWYQQKSSQAPKLLFHYYDKDFNNEADTPDNFQSRRPNTSFCFLDIRSPGLGDTAMYLCATSSAGLGGTEAFFGQGTRLTVV.

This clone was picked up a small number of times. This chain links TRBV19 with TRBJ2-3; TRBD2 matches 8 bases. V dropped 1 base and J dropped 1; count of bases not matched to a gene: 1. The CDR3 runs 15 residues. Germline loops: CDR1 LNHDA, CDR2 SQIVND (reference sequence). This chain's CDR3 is CASSIGAGGTDTQYF. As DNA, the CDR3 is TGTGCCAGTAGTATAGGAGCGGGGGGCACAGATACGCAGTATTTT.

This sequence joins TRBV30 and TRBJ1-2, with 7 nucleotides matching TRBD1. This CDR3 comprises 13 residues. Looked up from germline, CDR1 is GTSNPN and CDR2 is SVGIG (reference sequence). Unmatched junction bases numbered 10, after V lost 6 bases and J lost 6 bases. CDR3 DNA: TGTGCCTGCGTACTGGACAGGAGCGATGGCTACACCTTC. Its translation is CACVLDRSDGYTF.

CDR3 nucleotide sequence: TGTGCCAGTGACAGGGGAGGCGGCACTGAAGCTTTCTTT. Its translation: CASDRGGGTEAFF. This rearrangement joins TRBV19 to TRBJ1-1; 8 nucleotides agree with TRBD1. The germline CDR1 and CDR2 sequences are LNHDA and SQIVND (reference sequence). This CDR3 has 13 residues. V lost 8 bases, J lost 4 bases, and 6 bases stayed unmatched.

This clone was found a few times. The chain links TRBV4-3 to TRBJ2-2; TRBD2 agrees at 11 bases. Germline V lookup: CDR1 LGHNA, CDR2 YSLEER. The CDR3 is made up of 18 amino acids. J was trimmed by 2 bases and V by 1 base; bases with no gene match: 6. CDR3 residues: CASSQGLAGGFNTGELFF. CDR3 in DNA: TGCGCCAGCAGCCAAGGGCTAGCGGGGGGTTTCAACACCGGGGAGCTGTTTTTT.

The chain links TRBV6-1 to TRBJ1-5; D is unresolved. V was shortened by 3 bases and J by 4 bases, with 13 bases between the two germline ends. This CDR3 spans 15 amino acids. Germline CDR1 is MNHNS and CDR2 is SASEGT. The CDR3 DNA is TGTGCCAGCAGTGACAGAGGGAGGGTTAATCAGCCCCAGCATTTT. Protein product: CASSDRGRVNQPQHF.

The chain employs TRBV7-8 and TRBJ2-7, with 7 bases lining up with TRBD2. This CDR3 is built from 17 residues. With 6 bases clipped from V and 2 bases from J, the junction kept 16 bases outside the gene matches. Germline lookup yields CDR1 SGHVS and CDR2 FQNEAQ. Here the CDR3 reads CASSQNGGTEGTYEQYF. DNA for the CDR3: TGTGCCAGCAGTCAAAACGGGGGGACGGAGGGGACCTACGAGCAGTACTTC.

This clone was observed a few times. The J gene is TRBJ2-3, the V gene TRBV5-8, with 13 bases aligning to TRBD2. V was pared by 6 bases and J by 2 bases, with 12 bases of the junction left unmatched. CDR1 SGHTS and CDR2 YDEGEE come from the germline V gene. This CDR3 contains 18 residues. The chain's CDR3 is CASTGGGLAGAITDTQYF. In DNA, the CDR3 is TGTGCCAGCACCGGTGGAGGACTAGCGGGGGCAATCACAGATACGCAGTATTTT.

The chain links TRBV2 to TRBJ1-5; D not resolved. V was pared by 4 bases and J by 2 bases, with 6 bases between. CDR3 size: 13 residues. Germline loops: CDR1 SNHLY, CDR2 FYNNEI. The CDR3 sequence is CASSGEGNQPQHF. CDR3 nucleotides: TGTGCCAGCAGTGGGGAGGGCAATCAGCCCCAGCATTTT.

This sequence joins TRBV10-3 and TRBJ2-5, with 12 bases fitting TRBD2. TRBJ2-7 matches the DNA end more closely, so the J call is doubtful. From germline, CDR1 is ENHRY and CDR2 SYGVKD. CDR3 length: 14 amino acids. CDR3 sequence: CAIRLAGGTYEQYF. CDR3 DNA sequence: TGTGCCATCAGACTAGCGGGGGGAACCTACGAGCAGTACTTC.

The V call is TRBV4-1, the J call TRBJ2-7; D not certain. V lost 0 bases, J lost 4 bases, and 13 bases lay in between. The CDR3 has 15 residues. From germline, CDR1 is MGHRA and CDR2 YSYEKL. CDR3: CASSQDSRLMYEQYF. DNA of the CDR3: TGCGCCAGCAGCCAAGACTCCCGACTGATGTACGAGCAGTACTTC.

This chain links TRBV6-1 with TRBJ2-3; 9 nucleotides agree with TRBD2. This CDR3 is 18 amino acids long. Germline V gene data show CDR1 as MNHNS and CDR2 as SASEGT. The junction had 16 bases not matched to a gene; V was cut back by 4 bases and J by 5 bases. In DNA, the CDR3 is TGTGCCAGCAGTGGGGGACGCGGAGCGGGGGGAAGAGGAGATACGCAGTATTTT. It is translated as CASSGGRGAGGRGDTQYF.

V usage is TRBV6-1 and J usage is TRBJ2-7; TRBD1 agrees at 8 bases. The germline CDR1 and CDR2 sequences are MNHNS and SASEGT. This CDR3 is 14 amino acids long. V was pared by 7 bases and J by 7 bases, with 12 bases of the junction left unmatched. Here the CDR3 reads CASTEDRVQQEQYF. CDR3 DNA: TGTGCCAGCACTGAGGACAGGGTTCAGCAGGAGCAGTACTTC.

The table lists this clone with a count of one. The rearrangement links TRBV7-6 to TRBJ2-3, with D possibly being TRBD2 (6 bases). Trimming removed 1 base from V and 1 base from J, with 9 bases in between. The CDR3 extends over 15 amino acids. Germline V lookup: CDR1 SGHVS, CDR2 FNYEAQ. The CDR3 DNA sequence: TGTGCCAGCAGCTTAGTGCGCGGGGGCACAGATACGCAGTATTTT. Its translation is CASSLVRGGTDTQYF.

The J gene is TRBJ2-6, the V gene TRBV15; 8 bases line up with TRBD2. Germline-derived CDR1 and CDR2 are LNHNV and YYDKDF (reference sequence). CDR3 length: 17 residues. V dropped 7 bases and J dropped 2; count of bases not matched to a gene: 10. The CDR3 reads CATTRGGRFAGANVLTF. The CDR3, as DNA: TGTGCCACCACCCGGGGGGGCCGATTTGCTGGGGCCAACGTCCTGACTTTC.